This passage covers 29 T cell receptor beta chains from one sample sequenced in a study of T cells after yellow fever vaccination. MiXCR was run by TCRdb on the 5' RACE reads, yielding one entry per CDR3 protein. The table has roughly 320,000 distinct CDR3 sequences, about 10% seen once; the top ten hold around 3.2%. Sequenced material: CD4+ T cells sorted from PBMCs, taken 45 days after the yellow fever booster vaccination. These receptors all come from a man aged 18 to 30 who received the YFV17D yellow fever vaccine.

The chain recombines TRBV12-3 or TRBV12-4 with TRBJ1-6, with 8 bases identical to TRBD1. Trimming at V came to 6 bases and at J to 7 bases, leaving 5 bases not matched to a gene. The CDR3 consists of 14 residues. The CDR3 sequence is CASSETGANSPLHF. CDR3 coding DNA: TGTGCCAGCAGCGAGACAGGGGCCAATTCACCCCTCCACTTT.

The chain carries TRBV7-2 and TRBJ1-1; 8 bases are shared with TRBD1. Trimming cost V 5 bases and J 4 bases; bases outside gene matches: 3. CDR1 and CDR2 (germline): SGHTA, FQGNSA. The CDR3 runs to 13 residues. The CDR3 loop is CASSGQGITEAFF. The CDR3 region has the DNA TGTGCCAGCAGCGGACAGGGTATCACTGAAGCTTTCTTT.

CDR3 DNA: TGTGCCAGCAGCTTAGAGGGGCAGTCCGTCTATGGCTACACCTTC. Its translation is CASSLEGQSVYGYTF. The genes are TRBV7-2 and TRBJ1-2; tentative D call: TRBD1 (5 bases). There are 15 residues in the CDR3. CDR1 and CDR2 from the germline V gene are SGHTA and FQGNSA. The V and J ends lost 1 base and 4 bases respectively, with 13 bases between them.

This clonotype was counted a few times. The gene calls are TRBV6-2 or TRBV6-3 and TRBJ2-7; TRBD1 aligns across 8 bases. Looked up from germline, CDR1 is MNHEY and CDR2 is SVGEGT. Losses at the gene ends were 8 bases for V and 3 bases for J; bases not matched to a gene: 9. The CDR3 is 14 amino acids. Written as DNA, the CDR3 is TGTGCCAGCGGGAAAAGGACAGGGCTCTACGAGCAGTACGTC. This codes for CASGKRTGLYEQYV.

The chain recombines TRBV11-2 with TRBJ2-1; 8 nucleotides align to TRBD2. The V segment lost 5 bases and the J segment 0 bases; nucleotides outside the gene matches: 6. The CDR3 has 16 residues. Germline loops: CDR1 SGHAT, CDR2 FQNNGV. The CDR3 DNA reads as TGTGCCAGCAGCCTGCACAGCGGGGGCTCCTACAATGAGCAGTTCTTC. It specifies CASSLHSGGSYNEQFF.

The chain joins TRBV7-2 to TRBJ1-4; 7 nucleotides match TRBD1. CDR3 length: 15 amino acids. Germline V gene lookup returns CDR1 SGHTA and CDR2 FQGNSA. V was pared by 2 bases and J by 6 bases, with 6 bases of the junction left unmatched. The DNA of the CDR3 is TGTGCCAGCAGCTTACGAGACAGGGACTATGAAAAACTGTTTTTT. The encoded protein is CASSLRDRDYEKLFF.

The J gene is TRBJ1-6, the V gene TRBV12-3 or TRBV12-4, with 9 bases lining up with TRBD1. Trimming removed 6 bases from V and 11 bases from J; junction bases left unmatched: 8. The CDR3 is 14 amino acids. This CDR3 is CASRWGQGQTPLHF. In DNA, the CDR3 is TGTGCCAGCAGGTGGGGACAGGGCCAAACACCCCTCCACTTT.

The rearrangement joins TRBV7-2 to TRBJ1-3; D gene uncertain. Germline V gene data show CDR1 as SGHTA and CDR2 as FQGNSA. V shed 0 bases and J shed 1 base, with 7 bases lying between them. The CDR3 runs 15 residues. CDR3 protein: CASSLAGFSGNTIYF. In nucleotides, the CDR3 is TGTGCCAGCAGCTTAGCAGGGTTTTCTGGAAACACCATATATTTT.

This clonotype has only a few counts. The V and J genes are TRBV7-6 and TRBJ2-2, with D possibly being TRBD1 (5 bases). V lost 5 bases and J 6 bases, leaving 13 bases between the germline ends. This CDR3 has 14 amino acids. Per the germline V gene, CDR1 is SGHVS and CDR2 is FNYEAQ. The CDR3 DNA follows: TGTGCCAGCAGCGCGGACATGTTTTCCGGGGAGCTGTTTTTT. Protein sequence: CASSADMFSGELFF.

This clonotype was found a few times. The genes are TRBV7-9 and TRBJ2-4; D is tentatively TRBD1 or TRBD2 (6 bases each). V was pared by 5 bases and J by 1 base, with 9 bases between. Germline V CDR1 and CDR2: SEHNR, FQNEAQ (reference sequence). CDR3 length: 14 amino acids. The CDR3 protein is CASSEGGAKNIQYF. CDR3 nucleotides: TGTGCCAGCAGCGAGGGGGGTGCCAAAAACATTCAGTACTTC.

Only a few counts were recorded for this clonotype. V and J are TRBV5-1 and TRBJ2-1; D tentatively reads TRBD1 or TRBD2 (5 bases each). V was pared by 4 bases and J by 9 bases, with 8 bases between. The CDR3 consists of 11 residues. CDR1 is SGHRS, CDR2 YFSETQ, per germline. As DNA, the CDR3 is TGCGCCAGCAGCCGGGACGGTGAGCAGTTCTTC. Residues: CASSRDGEQFF.

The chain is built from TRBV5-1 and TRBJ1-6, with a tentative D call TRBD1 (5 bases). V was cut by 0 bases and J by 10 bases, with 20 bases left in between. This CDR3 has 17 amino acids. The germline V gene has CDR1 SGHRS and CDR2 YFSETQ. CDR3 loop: CASSLGAREGVVSPLHF. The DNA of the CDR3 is TGCGCCAGCAGCTTGGGGGCCCGTGAAGGGGTGGTATCACCCCTCCACTTT.

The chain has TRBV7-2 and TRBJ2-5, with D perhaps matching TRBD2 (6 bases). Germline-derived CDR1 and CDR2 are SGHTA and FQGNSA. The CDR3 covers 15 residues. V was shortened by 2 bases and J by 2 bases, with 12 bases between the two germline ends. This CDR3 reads CASSLQRAEQETQYF. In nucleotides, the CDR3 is TGTGCCAGCAGCTTACAGCGGGCAGAGCAAGAGACCCAGTACTTC.

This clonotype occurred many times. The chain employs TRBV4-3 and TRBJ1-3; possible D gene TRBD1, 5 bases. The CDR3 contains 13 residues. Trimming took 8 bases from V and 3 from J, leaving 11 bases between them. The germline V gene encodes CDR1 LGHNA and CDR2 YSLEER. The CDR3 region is CASLRRGGNTIYF. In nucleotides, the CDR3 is TGCGCCAGCCTCCGGAGGGGTGGAAACACCATATATTTT.

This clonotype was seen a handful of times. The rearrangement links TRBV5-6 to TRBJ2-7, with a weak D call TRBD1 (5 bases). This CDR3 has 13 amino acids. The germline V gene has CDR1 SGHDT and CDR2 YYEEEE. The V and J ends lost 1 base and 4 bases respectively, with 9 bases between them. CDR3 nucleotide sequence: TGTGCCAGCAGCTTGACAGGAATATACGAGCAGTACGTC. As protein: CASSLTGIYEQYV.

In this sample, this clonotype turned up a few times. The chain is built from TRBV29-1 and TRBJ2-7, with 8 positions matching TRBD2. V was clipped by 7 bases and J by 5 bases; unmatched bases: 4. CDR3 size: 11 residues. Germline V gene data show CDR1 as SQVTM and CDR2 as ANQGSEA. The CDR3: CSGREGDEQYV. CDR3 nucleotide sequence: TGCAGCGGACGGGAGGGTGACGAGCAGTACGTC.

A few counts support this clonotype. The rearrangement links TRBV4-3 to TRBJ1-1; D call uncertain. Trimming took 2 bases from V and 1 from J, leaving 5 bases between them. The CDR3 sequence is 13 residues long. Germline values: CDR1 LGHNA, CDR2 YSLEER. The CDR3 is CASSQQPNTEAFF. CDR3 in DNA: TGCGCCAGCAGCCAACAACCGAACACTGAAGCTTTCTTT.

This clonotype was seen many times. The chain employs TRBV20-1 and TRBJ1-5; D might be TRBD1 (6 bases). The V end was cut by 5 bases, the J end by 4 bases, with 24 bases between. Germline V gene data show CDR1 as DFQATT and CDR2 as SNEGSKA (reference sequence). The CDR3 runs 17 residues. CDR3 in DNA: TGCAGTGCTCTGAAGATACTAAGGACAGCCCGTAATCAGCCCCAGCATTTT. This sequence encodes CSALKILRTARNQPQHF.

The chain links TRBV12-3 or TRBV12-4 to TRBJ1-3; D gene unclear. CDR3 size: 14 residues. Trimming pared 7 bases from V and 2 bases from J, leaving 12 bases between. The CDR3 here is CASTMSGAGNTIYF. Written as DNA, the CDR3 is TGTGCCAGCACCATGTCCGGGGCTGGAAACACCATATATTTT.

CDR3 bases: TGTGCCAGCAGTTCCCCACCGGGGGGGAACACTGAAGCTTTCTTT. Its translation: CASSSPPGGNTEAFF. V and J are TRBV6-5 and TRBJ1-1; perhaps TRBD1 as D (5 bases). This CDR3 contains 15 residues. Germline V gene data show CDR1 as MNHEY and CDR2 as SVGAGI. The germline V and J ends were trimmed by 4 bases and 1 base, with 13 bases remaining between them.

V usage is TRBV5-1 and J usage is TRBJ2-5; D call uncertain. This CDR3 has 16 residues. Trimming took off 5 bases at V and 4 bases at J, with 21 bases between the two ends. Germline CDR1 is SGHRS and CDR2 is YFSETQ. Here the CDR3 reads CASRTSPPRSAETQYF. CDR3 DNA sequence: TGCGCCAGCAGAACCAGTCCTCCTAGATCCGCAGAGACCCAGTACTTC.

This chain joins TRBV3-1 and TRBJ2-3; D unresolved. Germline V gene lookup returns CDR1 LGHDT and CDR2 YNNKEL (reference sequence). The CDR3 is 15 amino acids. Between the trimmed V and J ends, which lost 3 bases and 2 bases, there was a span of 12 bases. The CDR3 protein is CASSQVWGNTDTQYF. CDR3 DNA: TGTGCCAGCAGCCAGGTTTGGGGTAACACAGATACGCAGTATTTT.

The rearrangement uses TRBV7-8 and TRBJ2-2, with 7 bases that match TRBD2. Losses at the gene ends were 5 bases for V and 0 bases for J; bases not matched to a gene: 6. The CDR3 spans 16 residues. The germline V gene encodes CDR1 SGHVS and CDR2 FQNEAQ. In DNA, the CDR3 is TGTGCCAGCAGCCGCCGCGGGGGAACGAACACCGGGGAGCTGTTTTTT. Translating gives CASSRRGGTNTGELFF.

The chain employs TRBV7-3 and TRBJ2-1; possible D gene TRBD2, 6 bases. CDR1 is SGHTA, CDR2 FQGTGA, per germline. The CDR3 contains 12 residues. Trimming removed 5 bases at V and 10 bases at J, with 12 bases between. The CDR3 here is CASSELAGEQFF. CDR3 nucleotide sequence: TGTGCCAGCAGCGAACTCGCGGGAGAGCAGTTCTTC.

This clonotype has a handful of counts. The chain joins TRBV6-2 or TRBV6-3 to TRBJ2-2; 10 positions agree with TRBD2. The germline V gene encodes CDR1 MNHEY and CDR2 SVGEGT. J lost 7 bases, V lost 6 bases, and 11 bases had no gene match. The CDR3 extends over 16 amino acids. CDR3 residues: CASRPHASGSHGELFF. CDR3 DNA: TGTGCCAGCAGGCCCCACGCTAGCGGGAGCCACGGGGAGCTGTTTTTT.

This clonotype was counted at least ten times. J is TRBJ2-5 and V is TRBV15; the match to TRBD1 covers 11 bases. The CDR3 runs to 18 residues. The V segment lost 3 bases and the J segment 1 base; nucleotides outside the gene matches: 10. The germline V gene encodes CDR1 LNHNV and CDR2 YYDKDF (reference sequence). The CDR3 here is CATSSDLRTGGIQETQYF. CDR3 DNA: TGTGCCACCAGCAGCGACTTGAGGACAGGGGGCATCCAAGAGACCCAGTACTTC.

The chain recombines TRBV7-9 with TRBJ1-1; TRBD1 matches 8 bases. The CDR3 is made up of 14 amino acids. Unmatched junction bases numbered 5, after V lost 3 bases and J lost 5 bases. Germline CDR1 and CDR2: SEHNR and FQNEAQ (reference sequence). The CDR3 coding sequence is TGTGCCAGCAGCTTGACAGGGGTGACGACTGAAGCTTTCTTT. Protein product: CASSLTGVTTEAFF.

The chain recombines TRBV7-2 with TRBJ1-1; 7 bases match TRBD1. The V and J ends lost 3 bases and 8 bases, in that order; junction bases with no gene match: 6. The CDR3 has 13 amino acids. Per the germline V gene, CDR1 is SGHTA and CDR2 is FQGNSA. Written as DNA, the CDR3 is TGTGCCAGCAGCTTCACAGGGGTGCTAGAAGCTTTCTTT. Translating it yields CASSFTGVLEAFF. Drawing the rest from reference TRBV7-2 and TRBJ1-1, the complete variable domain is GAGVSQSPSNKVTEKGKDVELRCDPISGHTALYWYRQSLGQGLEFLIYFQGNSAPDKSGLPSDRFSAERTGGSVSTLTIQRTQQEDSAVYLCASSFTGVLEAFFGQGTRLTVV.

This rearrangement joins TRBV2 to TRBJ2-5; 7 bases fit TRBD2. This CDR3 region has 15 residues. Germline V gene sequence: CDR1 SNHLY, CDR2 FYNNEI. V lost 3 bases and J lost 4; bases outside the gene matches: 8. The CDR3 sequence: CASSDPAGPSETQYF. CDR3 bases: TGTGCCAGCAGTGACCCAGCGGGGCCCTCAGAGACCCAGTACTTC.